This passage covers 4 T cell receptor beta chains from one sample sequenced in a study of beta chain features in type 1 diabetes. What was sequenced were expressed TCRB transcripts, since all of the isolated RNA had been reverse transcribed. Clones were sequenced by immunoSEQ multiplex PCR, and TCRdb holds only the in-frame ones, with some missing. Of some 160,000 clones detected, roughly 10% appear once; the ten largest clones hold around 0.64%. For these receptors, no antigen is known. Study results and caveats: Shorter TCRB CDR3s, moderately but significantly so, marked every one of the four CD4+ subsets in Type 1 diabetes patients.

The source material was central memory CD4+ T cells from blood. The receptors shown here come from a woman in her 30s with type 1 diabetes.

Points on this clone: Compared with germline, one end of the junction differs, possibly owing to a read error. The chain combines TRBV5-6 with TRBJ1-1, with TRBD1 as a possible D gene (5 bases). In germline, CDR1 is SGHDT, CDR2 YYEEEE. CDR3 length: 12 residues. CDR3 sequence reads: CASSLGQLPGGF. In nucleotides, the CDR3 is TGTGCCAGCAGCTTGGGGCAGCTCCCGGGGGGATTT.

In its sample, this clone was seen many times. This chain connects TRBV4-1 to TRBJ1-5, with 7 nucleotides matching TRBD1. Germline V CDR1 and CDR2: MGHRA, YSYEKL. The CDR3 length is 16 residues. The V and J ends lost 2 bases and 6 bases, in that order; junction bases with no gene match: 10. The CDR3 region has the DNA TGCGCCAGCAGCCAATCCAGGGTAAGGGGGCCTCAGCCCCAGCATTTT. Amino acids: CASSQSRVRGPQPQHF.

This clone occurred a few times. CDR3 amino acids: CASSESGDSYYGYTF. The CDR3 DNA reads as TGTGCCAGCAGTGAATCAGGAGACAGTTACTATGGCTACACCTTC. V is TRBV25-1 and J is TRBJ1-2; D is possibly TRBD1 (5 bases). The CDR3 length is 15 residues. With 1 base removed from V and 3 bases from J, the gap between germline ends came to 12 bases. Per germline, CDR1 MGHDK and CDR2 SYGVNS.

The CDR3 here is CASSLVGSGANVLTF. The CDR3, as DNA: TGCGCCAGCAGCTTGGTCGGGTCTGGGGCCAACGTCCTGACTTTC. V and J are TRBV5-1 and TRBJ2-6, with no clear D. CDR3 size: 15 residues. Germline assignment: CDR1 SGHRS and CDR2 YFSETQ. V was pared by 0 bases and J by 1 base, with 5 bases between.